In its sample, the clone carrying this T cell receptor beta chain was seen once. This entry comes from a study of cytotoxic CD8 clonotypes in ibrutinib-treated CLL. Assay: immunoSEQ multiplex PCR; the TCRdb copy retains only in-frame clones and omits some. The sample has around 310,000 clones, around four fifths seen once. CDR3 size: 14 residues. V shed 4 bases and J shed 5 bases, with 14 bases lying between them. Germline-derived CDR1 and CDR2 are LNHDA and SQIVND (reference sequence). The TCR sequence derives from a human donor with chronic lymphocytic leukemia. The chain couples TRBV19 to TRBJ2-5, with TRBD2 as a possible D gene (5 bases). The sequences come from PBMCs, collected before ibrutinib treatment. The CDR3 region has the DNA TGTGCCAGTAGTAGTAGGACTGGCGCGGAGACCCAGTACTTC. It codes for CASSSRTGAETQYF.